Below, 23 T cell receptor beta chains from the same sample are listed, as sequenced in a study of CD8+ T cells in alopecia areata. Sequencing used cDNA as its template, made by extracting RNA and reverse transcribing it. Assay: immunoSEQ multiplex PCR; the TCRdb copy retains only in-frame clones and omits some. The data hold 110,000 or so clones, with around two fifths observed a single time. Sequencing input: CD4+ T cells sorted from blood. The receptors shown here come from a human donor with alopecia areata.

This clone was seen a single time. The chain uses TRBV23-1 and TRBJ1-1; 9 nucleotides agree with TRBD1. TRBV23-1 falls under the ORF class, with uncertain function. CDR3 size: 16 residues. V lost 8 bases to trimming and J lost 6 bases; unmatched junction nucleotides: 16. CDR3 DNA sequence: TGCGCCAGCCATCGATCCTGGGACAGGGAAGGGCCTGAAGCTTTCTTT. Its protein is CASHRSWDREGPEAFF.

The CDR3 region is CASSSLAGEQFF. For the CDR3, the DNA is TGTGCCAGCAGCTCGCTAGCTGGGGAGCAGTTCTTC. The chain employs TRBV7-2 and TRBJ2-1; a weak D match, TRBD2 (5 bases). There are 12 residues in the CDR3. V shed 4 bases and J shed 10 bases, with 11 bases lying between them. Germline V gives CDR1 SGHTA, CDR2 FQGNSA.

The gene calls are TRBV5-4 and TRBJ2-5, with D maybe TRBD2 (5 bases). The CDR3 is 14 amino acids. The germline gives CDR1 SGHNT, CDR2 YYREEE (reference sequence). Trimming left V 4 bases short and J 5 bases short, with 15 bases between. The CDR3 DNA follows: TGTGCCAGCAGCCCCCGCGCCAGAGGGGAGACCCAGTACTTC. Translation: CASSPRARGETQYF.

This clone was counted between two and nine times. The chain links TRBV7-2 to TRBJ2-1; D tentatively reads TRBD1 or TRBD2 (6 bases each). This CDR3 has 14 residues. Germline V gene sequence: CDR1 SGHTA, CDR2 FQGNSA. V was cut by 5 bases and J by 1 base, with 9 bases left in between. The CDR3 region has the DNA TGTGCCAGCAGCCAAGGGGGGTCCTACAATGAGCAGTTCTTC. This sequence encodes CASSQGGSYNEQFF. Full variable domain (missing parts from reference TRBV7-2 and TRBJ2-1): GAGVSQSPSNKVTEKGKDVELRCDPISGHTALYWYRQSLGQGLEFLIYFQGNSAPDKSGLPSDRFSAERTGGSVSTLTIQRTQQEDSAVYLCASSQGGSYNEQFFGPGTRLTVL.

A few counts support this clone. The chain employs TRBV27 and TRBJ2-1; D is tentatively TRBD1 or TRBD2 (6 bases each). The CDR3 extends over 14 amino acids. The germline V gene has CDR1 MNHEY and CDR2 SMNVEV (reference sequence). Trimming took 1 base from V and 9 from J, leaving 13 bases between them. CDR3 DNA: TGTGCCAGCAGTTTATACGGTCCGGGGGCTGAGCAGTTCTTC. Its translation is CASSLYGPGAEQFF.

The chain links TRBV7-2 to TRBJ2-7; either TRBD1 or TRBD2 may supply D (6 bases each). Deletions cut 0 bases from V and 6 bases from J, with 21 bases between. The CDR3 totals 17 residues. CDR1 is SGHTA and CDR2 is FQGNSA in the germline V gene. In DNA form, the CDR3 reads TGTGCCAGCAGCTTAGCGATACAGGGAGGAGGACGGCGCGAGCAGTACTTC. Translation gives CASSLAIQGGGRREQYF.

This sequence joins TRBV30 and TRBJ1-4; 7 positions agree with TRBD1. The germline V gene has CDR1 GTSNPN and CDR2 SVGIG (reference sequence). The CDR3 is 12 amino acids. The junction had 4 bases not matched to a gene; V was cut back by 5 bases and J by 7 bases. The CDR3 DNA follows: TGTGCCTGGCAGGGGGGCGGTGAAAAACTGTTTTTT. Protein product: CAWQGGGEKLFF.

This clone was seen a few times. The CDR3: CSVTSGKANEKLFF. DNA of the CDR3: TGCAGCGTCACCTCGGGCAAAGCTAATGAAAAACTGTTTTTT. This chain links TRBV29-1 with TRBJ1-4; no definite D call. CDR1 is SQVTM, CDR2 ANQGSEA, per germline. The CDR3 loop spans 14 amino acids. V shed 6 bases and J shed 3 bases, with 14 bases lying between them.

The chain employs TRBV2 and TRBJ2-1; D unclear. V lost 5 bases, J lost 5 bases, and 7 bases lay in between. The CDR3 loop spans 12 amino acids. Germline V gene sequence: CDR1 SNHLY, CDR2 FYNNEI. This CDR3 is CASSRLNNEQFF. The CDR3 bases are TGTGCCAGCAGTCGCCTCAACAATGAGCAGTTCTTC.

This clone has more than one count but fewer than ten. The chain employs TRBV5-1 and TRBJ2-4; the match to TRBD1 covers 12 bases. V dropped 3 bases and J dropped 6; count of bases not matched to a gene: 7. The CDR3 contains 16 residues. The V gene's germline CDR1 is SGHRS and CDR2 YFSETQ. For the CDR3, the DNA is TGCGCCAGCAGCTCGGGACAGGGGGCGCGTGGAAACATTCAGTACTTC. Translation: CASSSGQGARGNIQYF.

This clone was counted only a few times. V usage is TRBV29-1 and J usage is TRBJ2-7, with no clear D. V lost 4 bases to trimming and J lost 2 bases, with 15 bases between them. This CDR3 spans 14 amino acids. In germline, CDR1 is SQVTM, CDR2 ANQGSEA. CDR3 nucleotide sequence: TGCAGCGTTGTCACCCCAAGAGTTCCCTACGAGCAGTACTTC. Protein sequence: CSVVTPRVPYEQYF.

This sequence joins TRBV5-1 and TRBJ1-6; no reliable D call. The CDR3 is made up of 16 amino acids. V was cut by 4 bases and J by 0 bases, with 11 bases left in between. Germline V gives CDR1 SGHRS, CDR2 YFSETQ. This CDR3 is CASSPGSSSYNSPLHF. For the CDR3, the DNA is TGCGCCAGCAGCCCCGGGTCGAGCTCCTATAATTCACCCCTCCACTTT. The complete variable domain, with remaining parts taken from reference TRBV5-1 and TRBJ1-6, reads KAGVTQTPRYLIKTRGQQVTLSCSPISGHRSVSWYQQTPGQGLQFLFEYFSETQRNKGNFPGRFSGRQFSNSRSEMNVSTLELGDSALYLCASSPGSSSYNSPLHFGNGTRLTVT.

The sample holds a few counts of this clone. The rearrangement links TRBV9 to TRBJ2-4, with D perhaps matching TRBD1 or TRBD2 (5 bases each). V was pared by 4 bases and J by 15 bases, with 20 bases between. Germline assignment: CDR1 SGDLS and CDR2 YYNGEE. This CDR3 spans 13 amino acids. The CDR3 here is CASSQPREGLVYF. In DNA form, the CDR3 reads TGTGCCAGCAGCCAACCTCGCGAGGGGCTCGTGTACTTC.

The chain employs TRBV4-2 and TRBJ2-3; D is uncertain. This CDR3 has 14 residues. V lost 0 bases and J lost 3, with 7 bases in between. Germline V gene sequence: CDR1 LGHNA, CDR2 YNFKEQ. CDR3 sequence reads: CASSQEDATDTQYF. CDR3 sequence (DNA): TGTGCCAGCAGCCAAGAAGACGCGACAGATACGCAGTATTTT.

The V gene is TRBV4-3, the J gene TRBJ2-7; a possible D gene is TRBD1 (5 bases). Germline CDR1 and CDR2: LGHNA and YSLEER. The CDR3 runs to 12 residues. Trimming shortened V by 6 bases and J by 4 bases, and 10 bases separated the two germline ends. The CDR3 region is CASRGHFYEQYF. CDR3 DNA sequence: TGCGCCAGCAGAGGACATTTTTACGAGCAGTACTTC.

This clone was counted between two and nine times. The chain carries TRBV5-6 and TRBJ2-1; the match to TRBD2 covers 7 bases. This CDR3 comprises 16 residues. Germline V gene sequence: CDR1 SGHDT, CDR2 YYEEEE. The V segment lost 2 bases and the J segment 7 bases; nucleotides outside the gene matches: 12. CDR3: CASSLVPGGSWNEQFF. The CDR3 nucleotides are TGTGCCAGCAGCTTAGTTCCGGGCGGGAGTTGGAATGAGCAGTTCTTC.

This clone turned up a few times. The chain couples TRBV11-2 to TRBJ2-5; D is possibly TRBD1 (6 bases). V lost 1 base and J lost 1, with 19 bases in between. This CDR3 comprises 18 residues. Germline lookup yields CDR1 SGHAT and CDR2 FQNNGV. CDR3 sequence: CASSLGSGQPTRQETQYF. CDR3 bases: TGTGCCAGCAGCTTAGGGTCCGGACAGCCGACCCGCCAAGAGACCCAGTACTTC.

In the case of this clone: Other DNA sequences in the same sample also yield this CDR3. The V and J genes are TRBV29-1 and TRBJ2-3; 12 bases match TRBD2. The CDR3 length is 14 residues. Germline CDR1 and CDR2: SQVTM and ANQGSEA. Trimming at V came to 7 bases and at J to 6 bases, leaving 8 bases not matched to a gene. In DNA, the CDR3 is TGCAGCGCCACTAGCGGGGGGTTTACGGATACGCAGTATTTT. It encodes CSATSGGFTDTQYF.

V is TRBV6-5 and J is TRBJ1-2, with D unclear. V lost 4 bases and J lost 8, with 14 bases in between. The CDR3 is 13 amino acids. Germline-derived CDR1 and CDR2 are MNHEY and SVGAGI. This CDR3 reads CASSLISGVGYTF. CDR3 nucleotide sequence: TGTGCCAGCAGTTTAATTAGCGGGGTGGGCTACACCTTC.

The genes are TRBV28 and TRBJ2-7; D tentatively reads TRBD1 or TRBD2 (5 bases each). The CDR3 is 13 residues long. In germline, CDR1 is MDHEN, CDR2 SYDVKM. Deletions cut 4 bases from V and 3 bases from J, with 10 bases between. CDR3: CASSSGPYYEQYF. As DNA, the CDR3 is TGTGCCAGCAGTTCGGGACCGTACTACGAGCAGTACTTC.

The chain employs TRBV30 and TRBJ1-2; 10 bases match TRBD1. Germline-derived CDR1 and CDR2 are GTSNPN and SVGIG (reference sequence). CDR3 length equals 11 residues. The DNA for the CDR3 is TGTGCAATCGACAGGGGGCTAAGCTACACCTTC. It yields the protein CAIDRGLSYTF.

The DNA of the CDR3 is TGCGCCAGCAGCGAAGGACAGGGCTTAAACTACGAGCAGTACTTC. This codes for CASSEGQGLNYEQYF. This chain uses TRBV5-1 with TRBJ2-7, with TRBD1 matching 8 bases. The germline V gene has CDR1 SGHRS and CDR2 YFSETQ. The CDR3 covers 15 residues. Unmatched junction bases numbered 9, after V lost 4 bases and J lost 3 bases.

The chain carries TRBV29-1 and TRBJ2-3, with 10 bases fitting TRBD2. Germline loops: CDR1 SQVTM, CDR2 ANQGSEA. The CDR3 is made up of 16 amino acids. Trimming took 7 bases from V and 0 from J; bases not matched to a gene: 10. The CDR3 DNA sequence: TGCAGCGCTTTATCCGGGACTAGCGCTAGCACAGATACGCAGTATTTT. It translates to CSALSGTSASTDTQYF.